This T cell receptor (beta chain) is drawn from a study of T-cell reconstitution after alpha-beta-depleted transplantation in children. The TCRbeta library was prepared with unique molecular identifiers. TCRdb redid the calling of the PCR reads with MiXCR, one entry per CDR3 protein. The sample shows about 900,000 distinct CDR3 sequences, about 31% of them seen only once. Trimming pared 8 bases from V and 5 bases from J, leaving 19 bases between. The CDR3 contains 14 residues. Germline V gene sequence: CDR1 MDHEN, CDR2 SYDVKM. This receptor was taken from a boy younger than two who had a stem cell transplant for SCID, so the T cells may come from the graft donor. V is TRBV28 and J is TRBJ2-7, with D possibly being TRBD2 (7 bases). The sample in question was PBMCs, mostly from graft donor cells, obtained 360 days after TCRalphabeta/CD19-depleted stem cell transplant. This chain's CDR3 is CASVRGGGGDEQYF. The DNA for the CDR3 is TGTGCCAGCGTTCGGGGAGGGGGAGGCGACGAGCAGTACTTC.